This T cell receptor (beta chain) was obtained from a study of T-cell memory formation after mild COVID-19. Study-wide context: Among the donors, TCR clusters were largely specific to each donor. Overall study findings and caveats: Contracting CD4+ clones were located mainly in CM and EM, and CD8+ clones in EMRA. Clones shrinking between day 15 and 85 showed a balanced CD4/CD8 split, and those that grew later tilted toward CD4+.

MiXCR was run by TCRdb on the 5' RACE reads, yielding one entry per CDR3 protein. This table holds 200,000 or so distinct CDR3 sequences, 15% to 20% found once. This clonotype was observed a handful of times. The target antigen is unknown. Trimming removed 1 base at V and 2 bases at J, with 8 bases between. The CDR3 has 14 residues. The germline gives CDR1 LGHNA, CDR2 YSLEER. Sample: PBMCs or a T cell subset sorted from them (not recorded which). The chain combines TRBV4-3 with TRBJ1-1; D is undetermined. This TCR was sampled from an adult woman who had mild COVID-19 (a few samples of this study predate the infection). Cell type and time point are not known. DNA of the CDR3: TGCGCCAGCAGCCAAGCACCGATAAACACTGAAGCTTTCTTT. This codes for CASSQAPINTEAFF.